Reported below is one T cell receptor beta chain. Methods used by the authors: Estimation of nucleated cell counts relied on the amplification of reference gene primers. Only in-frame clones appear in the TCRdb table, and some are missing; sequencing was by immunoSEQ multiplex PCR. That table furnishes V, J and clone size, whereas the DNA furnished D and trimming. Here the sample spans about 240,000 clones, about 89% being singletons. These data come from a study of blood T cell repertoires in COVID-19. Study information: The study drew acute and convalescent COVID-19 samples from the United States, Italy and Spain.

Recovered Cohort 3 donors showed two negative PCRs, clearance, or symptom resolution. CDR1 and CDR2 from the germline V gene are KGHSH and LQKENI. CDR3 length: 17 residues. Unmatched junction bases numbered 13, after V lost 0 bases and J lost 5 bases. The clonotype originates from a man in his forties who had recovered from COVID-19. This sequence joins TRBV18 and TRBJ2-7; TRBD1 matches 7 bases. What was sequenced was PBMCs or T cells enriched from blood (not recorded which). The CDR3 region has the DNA TGTGCCAGCTCACCACCGCTAGGGACAGCCTACCTGCACGAGCAGTACTTC. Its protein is CASSPPLGTAYLHEQYF.